This TCR beta chain derives from a study of tumor-infiltrating lymphocytes in oesophageal squamous cell carcinoma. TCRdb redid the calling of the PCR reads with MiXCR, one entry per CDR3 protein. This sample has around 19,000 distinct CDR3 sequences, with 42% found just once. Germline CDR1 and CDR2: SGHTA and FQGNSA. The CDR3 is made up of 8 amino acids. Trimming removed 5 bases from V and 18 bases from J, with 5 bases in between. The sequence derives from a female donor with esophageal squamous cell carcinoma. The chain links TRBV7-2 to TRBJ2-6; no reliable D call. Sample: normal esophageal tissue next to the tumor. The DNA for the CDR3 is TGTGCCAGCAGCCACCGGACTTTC. Protein product: CASSHRTF.